The following is a T cell receptor (beta chain) sequence with its context. This clone was found a few times. No antigen is known for it. No base quality values were provided; no much bigger clone lies one nucleotide off. CDR1 and CDR2, looked up from the germline V gene, are SGHTA and FQGNSA. The CDR3 runs 15 residues from the cysteine to the phenylalanine. The retained sequence is limited to the CDR3, 45 bases, with the frame set at the first base. Cut back by 5 bases and 3 bases, the V and J ends lie 14 bases apart. These data belong to a study of blood T cell repertoires in COVID-19 (dated by TCRdb to about 2020). Notes on the research overall: The collaborator samples originated in the United States, Italy and Spain and spanned the acute and convalescent phases of COVID-19. Where available, HLA class I and class II types were taken from metadata supplied by the sample provider and were not determined by assay-based typing. A freely available public database, intended as a resource for researchers studying the immune response to SARS-CoV-2, is where the repertoires were released. The sample metadata nearly always contained a de-identified subject ID, COVID-19 status, age in years and sex. Samples were obtained from the ongoing ImmuneRACE study (first 160 participants) and from 1,000 to 1,500 subjects provided by 6 global collaborators. The material from the prospective study consisted of cDNA or gDNA derived from T cells, B-cell-depleted T cells, or PBMCs. Subjects who had been exposed to COVID-19, were actively infected with it, or had recovered from it provided the deeply sampled blood TCRbeta repertoires that made up the dataset. General findings and caveats noted by the study authors: Clinical and demographic metadata were provided uncurated, with the amount varying by source and participant.

TCRbeta CDR3 regions were amplified from genomic DNA by means of the immunoSEQ Assay, a bias-controlled multiplex PCR. As for the original processing: Nucleated cell counts per sample were estimated from amplification of reference gene primers within the assay. Sequence reads were collapsed and filtered to measure the absolute abundance of every unique TCRbeta CDR3 rearrangement. For each sample, productive Simpson clonality was calculated as the square root of Simpson's diversity index across productive rearrangements. Not all clones reach the TCRdb copy of this immuneACCESS table, which keeps in-frame sequences only. Checked studies attribute under half of the gap to unresolved V genes and leave the rest unexplained. That table gives V, J and clone size, and the DNA gave D and trimming. This sample is represented by about 53,000 clones; roughly nine tenths of them were singletons. Clones ranked in the top ten supply 3.1% of the sample.

Collaborating institutions collected whole blood in K2EDTA tubes following their own protocols. For TCRbeta analysis, collaborator samples were shipped as frozen whole blood, as isolated PBMCs, or as DNA extracted from either sample type. The source material was peripheral blood. The rearranged chain carries TRBV7-2 and TRBJ1-5; the D gene remains uncertain. The TCR originated in a human donor in a cohort sampled during active COVID-19. CDR3 reads: CASSDTVSLNQPQHF. DNA sequence: TGTGCCAGCAGCGATACAGTGTCCCTCAATCAGCCCCAGCATTTT.